A selection of T cell receptor beta chains follows, all from one sample in a study of blood T cell repertoires in COVID-19. Libraries were prepared by immunoSEQ multiplex PCR; TCRdb keeps only in-frame clonotypes and omits some of them. The sample lists around 500,000 clones; around 85% were seen once. The sample comprised PBMCs or T cells enriched from blood (not recorded which). These receptors all come from a woman aged 60-70 years who had recovered from COVID-19. CDR3s include the opening cysteine and the closing phenylalanine or tryptophan. A D gene is named only where the DNA matches it firmly. Rows may omit the clone size; those that give it use once, few, many or a size class.

v_gene: TRBV10-3; j_gene: TRBJ2-2; abundance: -; d_gene: -; CDR3aa: CATLEFMAGELFF; CDR3nt: TGTGCCACCTTGGAGTTTATGGCCGGGGAGCTGTTTTTT
v_gene: TRBV3-1/TRBV3-2; j_gene: TRBJ1-1; abundance: -; d_gene: TRBD1; CDR3aa: CASSRQGNTEAFF; CDR3nt: TGTGCCAGCAGCCGACAGGGGAATACTGAAGCTTTCTTT
v_gene: TRBV5-1; j_gene: TRBJ1-1; abundance: -; d_gene: TRBD1; CDR3aa: CASSLRTGQNTEAFF; CDR3nt: TGCGCCAGCAGCTTGAGGACAGGACAGAACACTGAAGCTTTCTTT
v_gene: TRBV2; j_gene: TRBJ2-1; abundance: -; d_gene: -; CDR3aa: CASSVRGSSYNEQFF; CDR3nt: TGTGCCAGCAGTGTCCGAGGGAGCTCCTACAATGAGCAGTTCTTC
v_gene: TRBV10-2; j_gene: TRBJ2-1; abundance: -; d_gene: TRBD2; CDR3aa: CASSESKRGGLGREQFF; CDR3nt: TGCGCCAGCAGTGAGTCAAAGCGGGGGGGCCTGGGGCGTGAGCAGTTCTTC
v_gene: TRBV2; j_gene: TRBJ1-5; abundance: -; d_gene: -; CDR3aa: CASRSGGGGQPQHF; CDR3nt: TGTGCCAGCAGGAGTGGGGGAGGAGGTCAGCCCCAGCATTTT
v_gene: TRBV5-1; j_gene: TRBJ2-3; abundance: -; d_gene: -; CDR3aa: CASSRTRGSTDTQYF; CDR3nt: TGCGCCAGCAGCCGGACGCGGGGTAGCACAGATACGCAGTATTTT
v_gene: TRBV7-6; j_gene: TRBJ2-3; abundance: -; d_gene: -; CDR3aa: CASSQRGGATDTQYF; CDR3nt: TGTGCCAGCAGCCAACGGGGCGGGGCCACAGATACGCAGTATTTT
v_gene: TRBV5-6; j_gene: TRBJ2-3; abundance: -; d_gene: TRBD1; CDR3aa: CASSPRQGELPDTQYF; CDR3nt: TGTGCCAGCAGCCCCAGACAGGGAGAATTACCAGATACGCAGTATTTT
v_gene: TRBV5-5; j_gene: TRBJ2-1; abundance: -; d_gene: TRBD1; CDR3aa: CASSLPGQGAKEQFF; CDR3nt: TGTGCCAGCAGCTTACCGGGACAGGGGGCTAAGGAGCAGTTCTTC
v_gene: TRBV7-9; j_gene: TRBJ2-2; abundance: -; d_gene: TRBD1; CDR3aa: CASTTGQGNTGELFF; CDR3nt: TGTGCCAGCACCACTGGACAGGGGAACACCGGGGAGCTGTTTTTT
v_gene: TRBV2; j_gene: TRBJ1-1; abundance: few; d_gene: -; CDR3aa: CASSEAGQGVTEAFF; CDR3nt: TGTGCCAGCAGTGAAGCGGGGCAGGGTGTTACTGAAGCTTTCTTT
v_gene: TRBV18; j_gene: TRBJ1-5; abundance: -; d_gene: TRBD1; CDR3aa: CASSLNPRTGHSNQPQHF; CDR3nt: TGTGCCAGCTCACTGAATCCTCGGACAGGGCATAGCAATCAGCCCCAGCATTTT
v_gene: TRBV28; j_gene: TRBJ1-1; abundance: -; d_gene: TRBD1; CDR3aa: CASRRWGQTTEAFF; CDR3nt: TGTGCCAGCAGGAGATGGGGACAGACCACTGAAGCTTTCTTT
v_gene: TRBV28; j_gene: TRBJ1-2; abundance: -; d_gene: -; CDR3aa: CASSLIGDYGYTF; CDR3nt: TGTGCCAGCAGTTTGATAGGGGACTATGGCTACACCTTC
v_gene: TRBV6-5; j_gene: TRBJ1-1; abundance: -; d_gene: -; CDR3aa: CASSYNPNTEAFF; CDR3nt: TGTGCCAGCAGTTACAATCCTAACACTGAAGCTTTCTTT
v_gene: TRBV7-6; j_gene: TRBJ2-1; abundance: -; d_gene: -; CDR3aa: CASSLDAVYNEQFF; CDR3nt: TGTGCCAGCAGCTTAGACGCGGTCTACAATGAGCAGTTCTTC
v_gene: TRBV6-1; j_gene: TRBJ2-3; abundance: -; d_gene: TRBD2; CDR3aa: CASSEARGWVAGGHTDTQYF; CDR3nt: TGTGCCAGCAGTGAAGCCAGGGGTTGGGTAGCGGGGGGCCACACAGATACGCAGTATTTT
v_gene: TRBV10-2; j_gene: TRBJ2-1; abundance: -; d_gene: TRBD2; CDR3aa: CASRSGGAGYNEQFF; CDR3nt: TGCGCCAGCAGAAGCGGGGGGGCAGGGTACAATGAGCAGTTCTTC
v_gene: TRBV5-1; j_gene: TRBJ2-5; abundance: -; d_gene: -; CDR3aa: CASTETSFRTQYF; CDR3nt: TGCGCCAGCACCGAGACTAGTTTTAGGACCCAGTACTTC
v_gene: TRBV5-8; j_gene: TRBJ2-2; abundance: once; d_gene: TRBD2; CDR3aa: CASSSPGLVTGELFF; CDR3nt: TGTGCCAGCAGCTCACCGGGACTAGTCACCGGGGAGCTGTTTTTT
v_gene: TRBV11-2; j_gene: TRBJ2-1; abundance: -; d_gene: TRBD2; CDR3aa: CASSSGTSGGPEDRFF; CDR3nt: TGTGCCAGCAGCTCCGGGACTAGCGGGGGGCCCGAGGATCGGTTCTTC
v_gene: TRBV24-1; j_gene: TRBJ1-5; abundance: -; d_gene: -; CDR3aa: CATSGGVGNQPQHF; CDR3nt: TGTGCCACCAGTGGGGGAGTGGGCAATCAGCCCCAGCATTTT
v_gene: TRBV28; j_gene: TRBJ1-5; abundance: -; d_gene: TRBD1; CDR3aa: CAISDRGNQPQHF; CDR3nt: TGTGCCATCTCGGACAGGGGAAATCAGCCCCAGCATTTT
v_gene: TRBV19; j_gene: TRBJ1-1; abundance: -; d_gene: -; CDR3aa: CASRGALRAEAFF; CDR3nt: TGTGCCAGTAGGGGGGCCTTGAGGGCTGAAGCTTTCTTT
v_gene: TRBV10-3; j_gene: TRBJ2-7; abundance: -; d_gene: -; CDR3aa: CAISVQVAYEQYF; CDR3nt: TGTGCCATCAGTGTTCAGGTCGCCTACGAGCAGTACTTC
v_gene: TRBV18; j_gene: TRBJ1-5; abundance: -; d_gene: -; CDR3aa: CASSPENNQPQHF; CDR3nt: TGTGCCAGCTCCCCCGAGAACAATCAGCCCCAGCATTTT
v_gene: TRBV27; j_gene: TRBJ2-1; abundance: -; d_gene: -; CDR3aa: CASSSGDLQFF; CDR3nt: TGTGCCAGCAGTTCAGGGGATCTTCAGTTCTTC
v_gene: TRBV2; j_gene: TRBJ1-3; abundance: -; d_gene: -; CDR3aa: CASSDLGGSGNTIYF; CDR3nt: TGTGCCAGCAGTGATCTAGGGGGCTCTGGAAACACCATATATTTT
v_gene: TRBV24-1; j_gene: TRBJ1-4; abundance: -; d_gene: -; CDR3aa: CATGQRTNEKLFF; CDR3nt: TGTGCCACCGGCCAGCGTACTAATGAAAAACTGTTTTTT
v_gene: TRBV5-1; j_gene: TRBJ2-2; abundance: -; d_gene: TRBD1; CDR3aa: CASSVGGLNSGELFF; CDR3nt: TGCGCCAGCAGCGTAGGGGGCCTGAATTCCGGGGAGCTGTTTTTT
v_gene: TRBV6-5; j_gene: TRBJ1-4; abundance: few; d_gene: -; CDR3aa: CASSMRTNEKLFF; CDR3nt: TGTGCCAGCAGCATGAGAACTAATGAAAAACTGTTTTTT
v_gene: TRBV19; j_gene: TRBJ1-4; abundance: -; d_gene: TRBD1; CDR3aa: CASSVQGAAANEKLFF; CDR3nt: TGTGCCAGCTCGGTACAGGGGGCGGCGGCTAATGAAAAACTGTTTTTT
v_gene: TRBV4-2; j_gene: TRBJ2-5; abundance: once; d_gene: TRBD2; CDR3aa: CASSQGAGETQYF; CDR3nt: TGTGCCAGCAGCCAAGGAGCGGGGGAGACCCAGTACTTC
v_gene: TRBV6-5; j_gene: TRBJ1-3; abundance: -; d_gene: -; CDR3aa: CASRLQGNVGNTIYF; CDR3nt: TGTGCCAGCAGGCTACAGGGAAATGTTGGAAACACCATATATTTT
v_gene: TRBV24-1; j_gene: TRBJ2-1; abundance: -; d_gene: TRBD1; CDR3aa: CATDLNRDSVF; CDR3nt: TGTGCCACCGATCTAAACCGGGACAGTGTCTTC
v_gene: TRBV5-6; j_gene: TRBJ2-5; abundance: -; d_gene: TRBD2; CDR3aa: CASSLVGGTRETQYF; CDR3nt: TGTGCCAGCAGCTTGGTCGGGGGGACGCGAGAGACCCAGTACTTC
v_gene: TRBV7-2; j_gene: TRBJ2-1; abundance: -; d_gene: TRBD2; CDR3aa: CASSAFSGGRNEQFF; CDR3nt: TGTGCCAGCAGCGCCTTCTCGGGGGGGCGGAATGAGCAGTTCTTC
v_gene: TRBV6-6; j_gene: TRBJ1-2; abundance: -; d_gene: -; CDR3aa: CASSYQTSYGYTF; CDR3nt: TGTGCCAGCAGTTACCAGACAAGCTATGGCTACACCTTC
v_gene: TRBV30; j_gene: TRBJ1-1; abundance: -; d_gene: -; CDR3aa: CAWSRGMNTEAFF; CDR3nt: TGTGCCTGGAGTCGGGGAATGAACACTGAAGCTTTCTTT
v_gene: TRBV24-1; j_gene: TRBJ2-1; abundance: -; d_gene: TRBD2; CDR3aa: CATSDLGGGSNNEQFF; CDR3nt: TGTGCCACCAGTGATTTGGGCGGGGGGTCCAACAATGAGCAGTTCTTC
v_gene: TRBV30; j_gene: TRBJ1-4; abundance: -; d_gene: TRBD1; CDR3aa: CAWKGQPNEKLFF; CDR3nt: TGTGCCTGGAAGGGACAGCCTAATGAAAAACTGTTTTTT
v_gene: TRBV19; j_gene: TRBJ1-5; abundance: -; d_gene: -; CDR3aa: CASSVQGSDQPQHF; CDR3nt: TGTGCCAGTAGTGTCCAGGGCTCGGATCAGCCCCAGCATTTT
v_gene: TRBV3-1/TRBV3-2; j_gene: TRBJ2-2; abundance: -; d_gene: -; CDR3aa: CASSQEGGADTGELFF; CDR3nt: TGTGCCAGCAGCCAAGAAGGAGGGGCGGACACCGGGGAGCTGTTTTTT
v_gene: TRBV4-1; j_gene: TRBJ2-7; abundance: -; d_gene: -; CDR3aa: CASSPQGHVSYEQYF; CDR3nt: TGCGCCAGCAGCCCACAGGGCCACGTCTCCTACGAGCAGTACTTC
v_gene: TRBV5-1; j_gene: TRBJ1-1; abundance: -; d_gene: TRBD1; CDR3aa: CASSSPRQGVTEAFF; CDR3nt: TGCGCCAGCAGCTCACCACGACAGGGGGTGACTGAAGCTTTCTTT
v_gene: TRBV2; j_gene: TRBJ1-3; abundance: -; d_gene: TRBD1; CDR3aa: CARATGGRSGNTIYF; CDR3nt: TGTGCCAGGGCAACAGGGGGCCGCTCTGGAAACACCATATATTTT
v_gene: TRBV5-4; j_gene: TRBJ1-6; abundance: -; d_gene: TRBD1; CDR3aa: CASSLDGTGGSPLHF; CDR3nt: TGTGCCAGCAGCTTGGATGGGACAGGAGGATCACCCCTCCACTTT
v_gene: TRBV5-1; j_gene: TRBJ2-3; abundance: -; d_gene: TRBD1; CDR3aa: CASSRTGGSTDTQYF; CDR3nt: TGCGCCAGCAGCCGGACAGGGGGTAGCACAGATACGCAGTATTTT
v_gene: TRBV18; j_gene: TRBJ2-1; abundance: -; d_gene: -; CDR3aa: CASSPPGGYNEQFF; CDR3nt: TGTGCCAGCTCACCCCCCGGGGGCTACAATGAGCAGTTCTTC
v_gene: TRBV6-2/TRBV6-3; j_gene: TRBJ1-2; abundance: -; d_gene: TRBD1; CDR3aa: CASSYLGTGKFYGYTF; CDR3nt: TGTGCCAGCAGTTACCTCGGGACAGGGAAATTCTATGGCTACACCTTC
v_gene: TRBV12-3/TRBV12-4; j_gene: TRBJ2-7; abundance: -; d_gene: TRBD1; CDR3aa: CASSRDRSYEQYF; CDR3nt: TGTGCCAGCAGTCGGGACAGGAGCTACGAGCAGTACTTC
v_gene: TRBV5-6; j_gene: TRBJ2-1; abundance: -; d_gene: TRBD2; CDR3aa: CASSLRGGAINEQFF; CDR3nt: TGTGCCAGCAGCCTGCGCGGGGGGGCCATCAATGAGCAGTTCTTC
v_gene: TRBV19; j_gene: TRBJ1-4; abundance: -; d_gene: -; CDR3aa: CASTLSYNEKLFF; CDR3nt: TGTGCCAGTACCCTTTCCTATAATGAAAAACTGTTTTTT